One and the same sample provided the 20 T cell receptor beta chains below, sequenced in a study of blood T cells in healthy people across ages (dated by TCRdb to 2013 to 2016). The library was produced with 5' RACE. For sequencing, an Illumina HiSeq 2500 was employed. A second PCR of roughly 7 to 11 cycles was run with a J-beta primer mix and a sample-barcoded 5' primer. In-frame beta chains were kept once TCRdb had trimmed the public reads at Q25 with fastp and called clones with MiXCR. Under each unique CDR3 protein, matching rows form one entry showing the most common genes and DNA. The sample yields some 800,000 distinct CDR3 sequences; approximately 25% were counted once. In total, the top ten clones hold under 4.5% of the sample. The data also belong to a second study, concerning T cells of mothers and their children.

The sequenced material came from blood. The receptors were gathered from a boy aged 5-17 years in good health.

This clonotype was picked up a small number of times. A junction end diverges from the germline sequence, so it may reflect a read error. This chain links TRBV30 with TRBJ2-4; D possibly corresponds to TRBD2 (7 bases). The CDR3 consists of 11 residues. CDR1 is GTSNPN, CDR2 SVGIG, per germline (reference sequence). Here the CDR3 DNA reads TGTGCCTGGAGTGTAGGGGGGGACGTTTGCTTC. This sequence encodes CAWSVGGDVCF.

This clonotype was seen only a few times. This chain uses TRBV14 with TRBJ1-1; the D gene is possibly TRBD1 (5 bases). This CDR3 region has 17 residues. Germline-derived CDR1 and CDR2 are SGHDN and FVKESK. Trimming removed 8 bases at V and 3 bases at J, with 25 bases between. CDR3 in amino acids: CASAKRYGDGEDTEAFF. As DNA, the CDR3 is TGTGCCAGCGCTAAACGATACGGGGACGGGGAGGACACTGAAGCTTTCTTT.

The chain has TRBV6-1 and TRBJ2-1; 13 nucleotides match TRBD2. Trimming took 6 bases from V and 4 from J; bases not matched to a gene: 15. Germline assignment: CDR1 MNHNS and CDR2 SASEGT. The CDR3 spans 19 residues. The chain's CDR3 is CASRRGLAGVFSGYNEQFF. As DNA, the CDR3 is TGTGCCAGCAGACGAGGACTAGCGGGAGTATTTTCCGGGTACAATGAGCAGTTCTTC.

The CDR3 nucleotides read TGCAGTGCTAGCGACTACAGGGCGGGGAACCAAGAGACCCAGTACTTC. Protein sequence: CSASDYRAGNQETQYF. The chain has TRBV20-1 and TRBJ2-1; possibly TRBD1 or TRBD2 for D (6 bases each). The end of the DNA is better explained by TRBJ2-5, so the J call may be wrong. CDR1 and CDR2 from the germline V gene are DFQATT and SNEGSKA (reference sequence). The CDR3 length is 16 residues.

For this clonotype: Sequence at one end of the junction differs from germline and may be a read error. The chain uses TRBV19 and TRBJ2-3, with D perhaps matching TRBD2 (6 bases). CDR1 LNHDA and CDR2 SQIVND come from the germline V gene (reference sequence). The length of the CDR3 is 15 residues. The CDR3 region has the DNA TGTGCCAGTAGACGGTCCGGGAGCCACACAGATGCGCAGTATTTT. Its translation: CASRRSGSHTDAQYF. Based on the CDR3 plus reference TRBV19 and TRBJ2-3, the full variable domain is DGGITQSPKYLFRKEGQNVTLSCEQNLNHDAMYWYRQDPGQGLRLIYYSQIVNDFQKGDIAEGYSVSREKKESFPLTVTSAQKNPTAFYLCASRRSGSHTDAQYFGPGTRLTVL.

This clonotype was detected a few times. V gene TRBV7-2 combines with J gene TRBJ2-7, with D tentatively TRBD1 (5 bases). Germline V gene sequence: CDR1 SGHTA, CDR2 FQGNSA. CDR3 size: 16 residues. Trimming cost V 1 base and J 0 bases, with 13 bases left between them. The CDR3 spells CASSLGLGRSSYEQYF. The DNA of the CDR3 is TGTGCCAGCAGCTTAGGGTTGGGGCGGAGCTCCTACGAGCAGTACTTC. The variable domain in full, with the rest retrieved from reference TRBV7-2 and TRBJ2-7, is GAGVSQSPSNKVTEKGKDVELRCDPISGHTALYWYRQSLGQGLEFLIYFQGNSAPDKSGLPSDRFSAERTGGSVSTLTIQRTQQEDSAVYLCASSLGLGRSSYEQYFGPGTRLTVT.

This chain joins TRBV7-2 and TRBJ2-7; tentatively, D is TRBD1 or TRBD2 (5 bases each). Per the germline V gene, CDR1 is SGHTA and CDR2 is FQGNSA. Trimming took off 3 bases at V and 2 bases at J, with 20 bases between the two ends. The CDR3 is 17 amino acids. The CDR3 nucleotides are TGTGCCAGCAGCTTTAGGGGTATGGAGGCTCGGACCTACGAGCAGTACTTC. Amino acid sequence: CASSFRGMEARTYEQYF.

This chain connects TRBV20-1 to TRBJ2-5; 8 bases fit TRBD2. From germline, CDR1 is DFQATT and CDR2 SNEGSKA (reference sequence). J gave up 5 bases and V 7 bases, and 15 bases lay outside the gene matches. The CDR3 covers 15 residues. CDR3 sequence reads: CSGLAKRGRGETQYF. The CDR3 DNA reads as TGCAGTGGACTAGCGAAAAGGGGCCGCGGGGAGACCCAGTACTTC.

This clonotype was observed a handful of times. The genes are TRBV7-6 and TRBJ1-4; D possibly corresponds to TRBD1 (6 bases). The CDR3 runs 14 residues. CDR1 is SGHVS and CDR2 is FNYEAQ in the germline V gene. V lost 2 bases and J 8 bases, leaving 12 bases between the germline ends. CDR3 region: CASSLRGQGEKLFF. As DNA, the CDR3 is TGTGCCAGCAGCTTACGGGGGCAAGGGGAAAAACTGTTTTTT.

This chain connects TRBV6-5 to TRBJ2-7; 12 bases fit TRBD1. The CDR3 runs to 15 residues. CDR1 is MNHEY, CDR2 SVGAGI, per germline. The J segment lost 2 bases and the V segment lost 3 bases, leaving 2 bases of the junction unmatched. In DNA, the CDR3 is TGTGCCAGCAGTTATAGGGACAGGGGGCCCTACGAGCAGTACTTC. It translates to CASSYRDRGPYEQYF.

J is TRBJ2-3 and V is TRBV5-1; a weak D match, TRBD1 (6 bases). Per germline, CDR1 SGHRS and CDR2 YFSETQ. Trimming took off 3 bases at V and 1 base at J, with 15 bases between the two ends. The CDR3 spans 16 residues. CDR3 bases: TGCGCCAGCAGCTGGGGGACGGCAGGGGGCACAGATACGCAGTATTTT. Its protein product is CASSWGTAGGTDTQYF.

This chain connects TRBV7-2 to TRBJ2-7; 14 bases match TRBD2. With 5 bases clipped from V and 4 bases from J, the junction kept 7 bases outside the gene matches. CDR3 length equals 16 residues. Germline V gene data show CDR1 as SGHTA and CDR2 as FQGNSA. This CDR3 reads CASSMKRTSGGYEQYF. CDR3 sequence (DNA): TGTGCCAGCAGCATGAAGAGGACTAGCGGGGGGTACGAGCAGTACTTC. Full variable domain (rest looked up from reference TRBV7-2 and TRBJ2-7): GAGVSQSPSNKVTEKGKDVELRCDPISGHTALYWYRQSLGQGLEFLIYFQGNSAPDKSGLPSDRFSAERTGGSVSTLTIQRTQQEDSAVYLCASSMKRTSGGYEQYFGPGTRLTVT.

This clonotype was counted only a few times. The chain carries TRBV7-8 and TRBJ2-3; 8 bases map to TRBD2. The CDR3 spans 14 residues. Germline loops: CDR1 SGHVS, CDR2 FQNEAQ. V was clipped by 4 bases and J by 9 bases; unmatched bases: 9. The CDR3 loop reads CASSSVAGGQTQYF. In DNA, the CDR3 is TGTGCCAGCAGCTCCGTGGCGGGGGGCCAAACGCAGTATTTT.

This clonotype was found a few times. The chain links TRBV11-2 to TRBJ1-2, with D possibly being TRBD1 (6 bases). Germline CDR1 and CDR2: SGHAT and FQNNGV. Trimming took off 2 bases at V and 4 bases at J, with 14 bases between the two ends. The CDR3 sequence is 15 residues long. This chain's CDR3 is CASSLTSSTGYGYTF. CDR3 coding DNA: TGTGCCAGCAGCTTAACCTCCTCGACAGGCTATGGCTACACCTTC.

Only a few counts were recorded for this clonotype. The V call is TRBV20-1, the J call TRBJ1-2, with D perhaps TRBD1 (5 bases). The CDR3 runs to 17 residues. Trimming stripped 3 bases from V and 3 bases from J, with 23 bases between. Germline lookup yields CDR1 DFQATT and CDR2 SNEGSKA (reference sequence). The CDR3 DNA sequence: TGCAGTGCTAGTTTTTTGTCACAGGACCCAAACTACTATGGCTACACCTTC. Translation gives CSASFLSQDPNYYGYTF.

V gene TRBV5-1 combines with J gene TRBJ2-5; 8 positions match TRBD2. After removal of 6 bases from V and 1 base from J, the junction contained 8 bases not matched to a gene. The germline V gene has CDR1 SGHRS and CDR2 YFSETQ. The CDR3 is 15 amino acids. The chain's CDR3 is CASTPGGTPQETQYF. DNA for the CDR3: TGCGCCAGCACCCCGGGGGGGACACCCCAAGAGACCCAGTACTTC. Variable domain in full (rest from reference TRBV5-1 and TRBJ2-5): KAGVTQTPRYLIKTRGQQVTLSCSPISGHRSVSWYQQTPGQGLQFLFEYFSETQRNKGNFPGRFSGRQFSNSRSEMNVSTLELGDSALYLCASTPGGTPQETQYFGPGTRLLVL.

The sample holds a few counts of this clonotype. The chain couples TRBV7-2 to TRBJ2-5; 8 bases are shared with TRBD1. The germline V gene encodes CDR1 SGHTA and CDR2 FQGNSA. The CDR3 runs 17 residues. With V trimmed by 2 bases and J by 5 bases, 13 bases remained unmatched. The DNA of the CDR3 is TGTGCCAGCAGCTTAACTCACTGGCAGGGGGCCTTGGAGACCCAGTACTTC. Encoded protein: CASSLTHWQGALETQYF.

This clonotype was seen only a few times. The V gene is TRBV28, the J gene TRBJ2-5; D is possibly TRBD1 or TRBD2 (5 bases each). The DNA end lines up better with TRBJ2-7; the J call may be wrong. Germline V gene sequence: CDR1 MDHEN, CDR2 SYDVKM. This CDR3 has 15 residues. The CDR3, as DNA: TGTGCCAGCAGTTCCTCGGGACGCCTAGCCTACGAGCAGTACTTC. Its protein product is CASSSSGRLAYEQYF.

This clonotype has just a few counts. Since no conserved phenylalanine or tryptophan closes the CDR3, a read error is the likely cause. This sequence joins TRBV4-3 and TRBJ2-7; TRBD2 might be the D (6 bases). CDR3 length: 18 residues. Germline V CDR1 and CDR2: LGHNA, YSLEER. V dropped 1 base and J dropped 7 bases, with 26 bases sitting between them. The CDR3 loop reads CASSQARPLGTPMEEQYL. CDR3 nucleotides: TGCGCCAGCAGCCAAGCTAGGCCCCTCGGGACTCCTATGGAGGAGCAGTACCTC.

This chain joins TRBV20-1 and TRBJ1-1, with TRBD1 as a possible D gene (6 bases). V shed 2 bases and J shed 0 bases, with 13 bases lying between them. This CDR3 contains 15 residues. Germline CDR1 is DFQATT and CDR2 is SNEGSKA (reference sequence). This chain's CDR3 is CSARNRVFMNTEAFF. CDR3 bases: TGCAGTGCTAGAAACAGGGTTTTTATGAACACTGAAGCTTTCTTT.